This TCR beta chain was captured by sequencing in a study of T cell changes during pregnancy in multiple sclerosis. Germline assignment: CDR1 SEHNR and CDR2 FQNEAQ (reference sequence). The V gene end was trimmed by 5 bases and the J gene end by 7 bases; junction bases not matched to a gene: 8. The CDR3 sequence is 15 residues long. TCRdb keeps only in-frame clones here, not all; method: immunoSEQ multiplex PCR. The data show 35,000 or so clones, around 90% seen once. The sequencing here drew on CD4+ T cells from peripheral blood mononuclear cells, taken in the third trimester of pregnancy. The chain recombines TRBV7-9 with TRBJ1-6; 7 bases agree with TRBD1. This clonotype was obtained from a female donor in good health, enrolled as a control in a pregnancy study. The CDR3 reads CASSLIRGSNSPLHF. CDR3 nucleotide sequence: TGTGCCAGCAGCCTAATCAGGGGGTCCAATTCACCCCTCCACTTT.